Reported below is one TCR beta chain. Its antigen is unidentified. These data are taken from a study of blood T cells in healthy people across ages. This CDR3 is built from 14 residues. Per germline, CDR1 MNHEY and CDR2 SVGEGT. Germline trimming cut 1 base from V and 5 bases from J; bases unmatched to any gene: 2. General study results and limits: Possibly, changes in expanded clonotypes were confounded because donor CMV status was unknown. Naive T cell percentage showed a strong correlation with TCR beta diversity. Naive and antigen-experienced cells could not be conclusively compared, given unsorted PBMCs.

It was with a sample-barcoded 5' primer and a J-beta primer mix that a second PCR of about 6 to 12 cycles was run. A single record per CDR3 protein comes from TCRdb applying MiXCR to the 5' RACE reads. The sample contains 1.5 million to 2 million distinct CDR3 sequences, 28% of which appear only once. The source material was blood. This TCR came from a woman under 40 in good health. The chain carries TRBV6-2 or TRBV6-3 and TRBJ1-5; 7 bases agree with TRBD1. CDR3 region: CASSYWDSYQPQHF. The CDR3 nucleotides read TGTGCCAGCAGTTACTGGGACAGCTATCAGCCCCAGCATTTT.